The 5 T cell receptor beta chains in this list originate from one sample, sequenced in a study of blood T cell repertoires in COVID-19. Produced via immunoSEQ multiplex PCR; TCRdb's table is partial and in-frame only. The top ten clones hold roughly 10% of a sample with some 93,000 clones, 70% to 85% of them seen once. Sequenced: peripheral blood. Receptor source: a man between 65 and 80 years old with acute or convalescent COVID-19.

The J gene is TRBJ2-3, the V gene TRBV11-2; 7 nucleotides line up with TRBD2. Germline V gives CDR1 SGHAT, CDR2 FQNNGV. This CDR3 is 14 amino acids long. Trimming cost V 5 bases and J 3 bases; bases outside gene matches: 5. The CDR3 DNA reads as TGTGCCAGCAGCCCTCCCGGGAGGACAGATACGCAGTATTTT. It encodes CASSPPGRTDTQYF.

The V gene is TRBV5-1, the J gene TRBJ2-2; TRBD2 aligns across 10 bases. The V and J ends lost 4 bases and 2 bases, in that order; junction bases with no gene match: 5. The CDR3 runs 16 residues. Germline V gene sequence: CDR1 SGHRS, CDR2 YFSETQ. In DNA, the CDR3 is TGCGCCAGCAGCCCCTTAGCGGGGGGAAACACCGGGGAGCTGTTTTTT. Translated, it gives CASSPLAGGNTGELFF. Full variable domain (rest looked up from reference TRBV5-1 and TRBJ2-2): KAGVTQTPRYLIKTRGQQVTLSCSPISGHRSVSWYQQTPGQGLQFLFEYFSETQRNKGNFPGRFSGRQFSNSRSEMNVSTLELGDSALYLCASSPLAGGNTGELFFGEGSRLTVL.

V and J are TRBV6-5 and TRBJ1-1; possible D gene TRBD1, 6 bases. Trimming left V 9 bases short and J 9 bases short, with 23 bases between. This CDR3 has 14 residues. In germline, CDR1 is MNHEY, CDR2 SVGAGI. This CDR3 is CASNRKGVEDQAFF. The CDR3 nucleotides read TGTGCCAGTAACCGCAAGGGGGTAGAAGACCAAGCTTTCTTT.

This rearrangement joins TRBV25-1 to TRBJ1-2, with 7 bases fitting TRBD1. The germline V gene has CDR1 MGHDK and CDR2 SYGVNS. This CDR3 spans 10 amino acids. The CDR3 DNA sequence: TGTGACAGGGGCACAAATGGCTACACCTTC. It is translated as CDRGTNGYTF.

V is TRBV4-3 and J is TRBJ1-2; maybe TRBD1 (5 bases). V lost 6 bases, J lost 0 bases, and 14 bases lay in between. The CDR3 is 15 residues long. Looked up from germline, CDR1 is LGHNA and CDR2 is YSLEER. The DNA of the CDR3 is TGCGCCAGCAGTCATGACAGAGCGTCTAACTATGGCTACACCTTC. This encodes CASSHDRASNYGYTF.